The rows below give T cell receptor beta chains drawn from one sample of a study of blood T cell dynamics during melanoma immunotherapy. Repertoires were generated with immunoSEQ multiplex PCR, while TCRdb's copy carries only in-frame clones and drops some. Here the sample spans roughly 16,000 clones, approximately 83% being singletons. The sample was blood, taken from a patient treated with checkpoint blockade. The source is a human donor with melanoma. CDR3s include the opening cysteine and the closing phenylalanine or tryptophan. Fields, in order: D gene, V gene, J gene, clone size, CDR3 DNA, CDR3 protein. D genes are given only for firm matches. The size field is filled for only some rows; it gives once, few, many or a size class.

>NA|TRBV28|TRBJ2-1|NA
TGTGCCAGCAGTTCTATTGAGCAGTTCTTC
CASSSIEQFF
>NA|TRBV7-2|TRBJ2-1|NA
TGTGCCAGCAGCTTAGAAGGGACTGTGGGCAATGAGCAGTTCTTC
CASSLEGTVGNEQFF
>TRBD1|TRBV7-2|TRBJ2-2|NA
TGTGCCAGCAGCTTAGTGGTTGGCAGGGGGCAAACCGGGGAGCTGTTTTTT
CASSLVVGRGQTGELFF
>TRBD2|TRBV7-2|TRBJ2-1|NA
TGTGCCAGCAGCTTAGTGAGCGGGGGATCTCACAATGAGCAGTTCTTC
CASSLVSGGSHNEQFF
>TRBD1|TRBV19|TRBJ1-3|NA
TGTGCCAGTAGTATACCCGGGACAGGCACCATATATTTT
CASSIPGTGTIYF
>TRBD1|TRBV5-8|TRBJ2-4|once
TGTGCCAGCAGCTCTGGGACAGGGCGAGCCAAAAACATTCAGTACTTC
CASSSGTGRAKNIQYF
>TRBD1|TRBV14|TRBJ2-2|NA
TGTGCCAGCAGCCAACTGACAGGGGAGCGGACCGGGGAGCTGTTTTTT
CASSQLTGERTGELFF
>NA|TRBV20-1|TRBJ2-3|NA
TGCAGTGCACAACACGTAGATACGCAGTATTTT
CSAQHVDTQYF
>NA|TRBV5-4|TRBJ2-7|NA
TGTGCCAGCAGCACCGGGGCGGTATTCGAGCAGTACTTC
CASSTGAVFEQYF
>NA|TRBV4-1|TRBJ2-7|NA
TGCGCCAGCAGCCAAGCCCACAGCTCGGGATACGAGCAGTACTTC
CASSQAHSSGYEQYF
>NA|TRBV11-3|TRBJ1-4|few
TGTGCCAGCAGTATCCCGGGCGAGAGGGAAAAACTGTTTTTT
CASSIPGEREKLFF
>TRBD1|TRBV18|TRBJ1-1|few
TGTGCCAGCTCACCTCTAACAGGGACAGCCCTGACTGAAGCTTTCTTT
CASSPLTGTALTEAFF
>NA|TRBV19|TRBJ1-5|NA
TGTGCCAGTAGTATCCGGTTCGACATTAGAGGCAATCAGCCCCAGCATTTT
CASSIRFDIRGNQPQHF
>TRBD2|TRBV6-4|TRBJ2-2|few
TGTGCCAGCAGTGACTCACCGGGAGGGAACACCGGGGAGCTGTTTTTT
CASSDSPGGNTGELFF
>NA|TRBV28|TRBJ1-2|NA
TGTGCCAGCAGTACCGGGACCCTCTATGGCTACACCTTC
CASSTGTLYGYTF
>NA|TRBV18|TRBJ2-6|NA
TGTGCCAGCTCACCTCGGGCAGCTATCTCTGGGGCCAACGTCCTGACTTTC
CASSPRAAISGANVLTF
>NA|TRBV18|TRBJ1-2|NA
TGTGCCAGCTCACCACCTTCATTAGGGCGTCGATCCTATGGCTACACCTTC
CASSPPSLGRRSYGYTF
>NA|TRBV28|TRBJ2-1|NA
TGTGCCAGCAGTTTCCCATTGAGCGCGGGGCAGTTCTTC
CASSFPLSAGQFF
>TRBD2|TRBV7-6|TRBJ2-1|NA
TGTGCCAGCAGCTTAGCCACTAGCGGGAATGAGCAGTTCTTC
CASSLATSGNEQFF
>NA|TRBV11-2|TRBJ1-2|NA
TGTGCCAGCAGCAGGGTGGGGGGAATTAACTATGGCTACACCTTC
CASSRVGGINYGYTF
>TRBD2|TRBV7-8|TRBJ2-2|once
TGTGCCAGCAGCCACAGCGGGAGTACGGTGACCGGGGAGCTGTTTTTT
CASSHSGSTVTGELFF